Sequencing of this T cell receptor (beta chain) was carried out in a study of identical twins. The CDR3 totals 18 residues. The trim removed 3 bases at V and 4 bases at J, leaving 14 bases unmatched. In TCRdb, the 5' RACE reads were re-called with MiXCR into one record per CDR3 protein. The table has roughly 260,000 distinct CDR3 sequences, around 7.6% seen once. This clonotype showed up many times. These data were also filed under a second study, of yellow fever vaccine responses in identical twins.

This sequence originates from a young woman in good health. Sequences were obtained from CD8+ T cells sorted from blood. V gene TRBV12-3 or TRBV12-4 combines with J gene TRBJ2-5, with TRBD2 identical over 10 bases. The CDR3 is CASSFRASGSVIGETQYF. The CDR3 DNA reads as TGTGCCAGCAGTTTTCGTGCTAGCGGGAGTGTAATAGGAGAGACCCAGTACTTC.